Listed below are T cell receptor beta chains from one sample, sequenced in a study of OX40 agonist ivuxolimab in advanced cancers. Profiled with immunoSEQ multiplex PCR; TCRdb holds only in-frame clones, not every one. Seen here are tens of thousands of clones, roughly 91% observed once, and the top ten hold roughly 0.32%. Sequencing was performed on CD4+ or CD8+ T cells sorted from blood, taken in a trial of the OX40 agonist ivuxolimab. All receptors come from an adult with an advanced solid tumor such as melanoma, head and neck, liver or kidney cancer. Both conserved end residues are part of each CDR3. Fields, in order: clone size, V gene, D gene, J gene, CDR3 DNA, CDR3 protein. The D gene is left open where the match is weak. Some rows have no size entry. The others give once, few or many, or a class for an expanded clone.

.	TRBV11-2	.	TRBJ1-6	TGTGCCAGCAGCCCGGCGAGGAGTTCAGAAGTCCACTTT	CASSPARSSEVHF
once	TRBV30	.	TRBJ1-6	TGTGCCTGGAGTGTAGGGAGCTCCTATAATTCACCCCTCCACTTT	CAWSVGSSYNSPLHF
.	TRBV5-4	.	TRBJ2-2	TGTGCCAGCAGCTTGCGTCAGGGCGGCGGGGAGCTGTTTTTT	CASSLRQGGGELFF
.	TRBV30	.	TRBJ1-6	TGTGCCTGGAGTGTACTTGTCGGAGGGGGTTCACCCCTCCACTTT	CAWSVLVGGGSPLHF
.	TRBV5-6	TRBD1	TRBJ1-5	TGTGCCAGCTCGAACCGGGACAGGGGTGGCAATCAGCCCCAGCATTTT	CASSNRDRGGNQPQHF
.	TRBV11-2	.	TRBJ1-1	TGTGCCAGCAGCTTAGGACAGATCATGAACACTGAAGCTTTCTTT	CASSLGQIMNTEAFF
.	TRBV7-9	.	TRBJ1-6	TGTGCCAGCAGCGTCCGGGATTCTAATTCACCCCTCCACTTT	CASSVRDSNSPLHF
.	TRBV19	.	TRBJ1-5	TGTGCCAGTAGTATAGAGTCTGCCCCTGTGGGCAATCAGCCCCAGCATTTT	CASSIESAPVGNQPQHF
once	TRBV5-1	TRBD2	TRBJ2-7	TGCGCCAGCAGAGCCAACAGCGGGGGGACGCCCTACGAGCAGTACTTC	CASRANSGGTPYEQYF
.	TRBV7-3	TRBD1	TRBJ1-1	TGTGCCAGCAGCCCCTCCGGGACAGGGGGCAATTTTGGCACTGAAGCTTTCTTT	CASSPSGTGGNFGTEAFF
once	TRBV18	TRBD1	TRBJ1-3	TGTGCCAGCTCACCCGGACAGGGCTCTGGAAACACCATATATTTT	CASSPGQGSGNTIYF
once	TRBV10-3	TRBD2	TRBJ2-7	TGTGCCATCAGTCCTAATATAGCGGGGGGCTACGAGCAGTACTTC	CAISPNIAGGYEQYF
.	TRBV5-1	.	TRBJ1-5	TGCGCCAGCAGCTTGGATGGGATGAGCAATCAGCCCCAGCATTTT	CASSLDGMSNQPQHF
.	TRBV11-2	TRBD1	TRBJ1-6	TGTGCCAGCTCCCGACAGGGAAATTCACCCCTCCACTTT	CASSRQGNSPLHF
.	TRBV6-5	.	TRBJ1-5	TGTGCCAGCAGTACGGACAGAAAGTATCAGCCCCAGCATTTT	CASSTDRKYQPQHF
.	TRBV7-3	.	TRBJ1-1	TGTGCCAGCAGCTTAAATCCAGGGACGAACACTGAAGCTTTCTTT	CASSLNPGTNTEAFF
.	TRBV30	.	TRBJ1-5	TGTGCCTGGAGTGAGGGCTCAGGGGTGGGGCAGCCCCAGCATTTT	CAWSEGSGVGQPQHF
.	TRBV27	.	TRBJ1-1	TGTGCCAGCAGCTCCGGGGGCAGGCCCTCTGAAGCTTTCTTT	CASSSGGRPSEAFF
.	TRBV27	TRBD1	TRBJ1-1	TGTGCCAGCAGTTTATTGCGGGGCTCCGGGGACAGGTCCTCGACTGAAGCTTTCTTT	CASSLLRGSGDRSSTEAFF
.	TRBV5-4	.	TRBJ1-2	TGTGCCAGCAGCCGGACAGTGGGGGCTCTCTATGGCTACACCTTC	CASSRTVGALYGYTF
.	TRBV5-4	.	TRBJ2-2	TGTGCCAGCAGCCTCGACGGGGGGAACACCGGGGAGCTGTTTTTT	CASSLDGGNTGELFF
.	TRBV6-1	.	TRBJ1-5	TGTGCCAGCAGCGCAGTAAGGTACGAGGGGCAGCCCCAGCATTTT	CASSAVRYEGQPQHF
.	TRBV27	TRBD1	TRBJ2-5	TGTGCCAGCAGTTTATTAGGGACAGGGGATTCAAAGACCCAGTACTTC	CASSLLGTGDSKTQYF
.	TRBV27	.	TRBJ1-3	TGTGCCAGCAGTTTCACGGCTGGAAACACCATATATTTT	CASSFTAGNTIYF
.	TRBV7-9	TRBD1	TRBJ2-2	TGTGCCAGCAGCGACTGGACAGGGTCGAACGCCGGGGAGCTGTTTTTT	CASSDWTGSNAGELFF
.	TRBV18	.	TRBJ1-1	TGTGCCAGCTCACCAGGGCGCACTGAAGCTTTCTTT	CASSPGRTEAFF
.	TRBV27	TRBD2	TRBJ2-3	TGTGCCAGCAGCCCAAGTCGGGGCGGACGCGGGGGTACCACAGATACGCAGTATTTT	CASSPSRGGRGGTTDTQYF
.	TRBV6-1	.	TRBJ2-4	TGTGCCAGCAGTGCCAGAGGTGGCCCAGCCAAAAACATTCAGTACTTC	CASSARGGPAKNIQYF
.	TRBV18	TRBD1	TRBJ1-1	TGTGCCAGCTCACCGGGACAGGGAGGGACTGAAGCTTTCTTT	CASSPGQGGTEAFF
medium-sized	TRBV11-2	.	TRBJ1-5	TGTGCCAGCAGCTTAAGGTTGGGTCAGCCCCAGCATTTT	CASSLRLGQPQHF
.	TRBV6-5	.	TRBJ1-2	TGTGCCACCGCGGGCCTAACCGGGGGCTACACCTTC	CATAGLTGGYTF
.	TRBV18	.	TRBJ2-3	TGTGCCAGCTCACCAGGACGGGGGCACACAGATACGCAGTATTTT	CASSPGRGHTDTQYF